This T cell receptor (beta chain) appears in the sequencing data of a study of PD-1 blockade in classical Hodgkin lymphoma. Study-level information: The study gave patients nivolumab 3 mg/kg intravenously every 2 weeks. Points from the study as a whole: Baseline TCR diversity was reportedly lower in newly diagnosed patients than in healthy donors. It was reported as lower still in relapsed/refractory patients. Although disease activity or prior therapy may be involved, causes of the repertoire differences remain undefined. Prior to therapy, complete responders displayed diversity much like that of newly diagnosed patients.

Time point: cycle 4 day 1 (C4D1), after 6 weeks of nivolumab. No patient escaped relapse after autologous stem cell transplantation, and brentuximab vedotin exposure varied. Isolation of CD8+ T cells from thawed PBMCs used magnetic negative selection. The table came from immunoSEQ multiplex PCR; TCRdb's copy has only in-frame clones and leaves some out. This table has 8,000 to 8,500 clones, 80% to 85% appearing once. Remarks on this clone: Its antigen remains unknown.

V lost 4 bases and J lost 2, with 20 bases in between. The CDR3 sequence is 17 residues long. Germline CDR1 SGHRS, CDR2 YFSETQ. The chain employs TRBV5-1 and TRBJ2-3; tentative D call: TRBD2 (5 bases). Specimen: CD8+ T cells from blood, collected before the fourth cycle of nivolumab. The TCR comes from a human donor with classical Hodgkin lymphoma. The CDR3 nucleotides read TGCGCCAGCAGCGCCGAGGGTCTGGGCGGCTACACAGATACGCAGTATTTT. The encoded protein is CASSAEGLGGYTDTQYF.